These 6 T cell receptor beta chains share one sample of origin, sequenced in a study of blood T cell repertoires in COVID-19. The repertoire was sequenced with immunoSEQ multiplex PCR; TCRdb's copy has only in-frame clones and lacks some. Among under 250,000 clones listed, around four fifths were seen once. The sample consisted of peripheral blood. These receptors were collected from a woman aged 50 to 60 with active or convalescent COVID-19.

This chain uses TRBV19 with TRBJ1-2; maybe TRBD1 (5 bases). Trimming left V 4 bases short and J 4 bases short, with 13 bases between. Looked up from germline, CDR1 is LNHDA and CDR2 is SQIVND (reference sequence). The CDR3 length is 14 residues. The CDR3 sequence: CASSNPGRGYGYTF. The CDR3 region has the DNA TGTGCCAGTAGTAACCCAGGGAGGGGCTATGGCTACACCTTC.

V and J are TRBV6-1 and TRBJ2-7; perhaps TRBD2 as D (6 bases). CDR1 is MNHNS and CDR2 is SASEGT in the germline V gene. The CDR3 contains 16 residues. Trimming took off 1 base at V and 3 bases at J, with 16 bases between the two ends. The CDR3 DNA reads as TGTGCCAGCAGTGAAGGTCGGGGCGGAGGGAGCTACGAGCAGTACTTC. This codes for CASSEGRGGGSYEQYF.

The rearrangement uses TRBV10-3 and TRBJ1-2; 10 bases agree with TRBD1. The J segment lost 4 bases and the V segment lost 8 bases, leaving 4 bases of the junction unmatched. Germline loops: CDR1 ENHRY, CDR2 SYGVKD. CDR3 length: 13 amino acids. The CDR3, as DNA: TGTGCCATCCCGGGACAGGGGATCTATGGCTACACCTTC. Amino acids: CAIPGQGIYGYTF.

This clone was seen only once. This sequence joins TRBV7-2 and TRBJ2-4, with no clear D. Germline assignment: CDR1 SGHTA and CDR2 FQGNSA. The CDR3 totals 14 residues. Trimming took off 4 bases at V and 7 bases at J, with 14 bases between the two ends. The CDR3 DNA follows: TGTGCCAGCAGCTCCCCCCTGGGCAGTAACATTCAGTACTTC. It is translated as CASSSPLGSNIQYF.

The chain employs TRBV7-6 and TRBJ2-5, with 10 bases matching TRBD1. The V gene end was trimmed by 3 bases and the J gene end by 5 bases; junction bases not matched to a gene: 12. The CDR3 contains 17 residues. The germline V gene has CDR1 SGHVS and CDR2 FNYEAQ. The DNA of the CDR3 is TGTGCCAGCAGCTTCGGAGACAGGGGGCTGAGAGTGGAGACCCAGTACTTC. Translating it yields CASSFGDRGLRVETQYF.

V usage is TRBV10-1 and J usage is TRBJ1-1; 7 bases match TRBD1. The V gene's germline CDR1 is WNHNN and CDR2 SYGVQD (reference sequence). This CDR3 region has 15 residues. V lost 3 bases, J lost 1 base, and 5 bases stayed unmatched. CDR3 DNA: TGCGCCAGCAGTGAAGGGGGCGCGGGGAACACTGAAGCTTTCTTT. It specifies CASSEGGAGNTEAFF.